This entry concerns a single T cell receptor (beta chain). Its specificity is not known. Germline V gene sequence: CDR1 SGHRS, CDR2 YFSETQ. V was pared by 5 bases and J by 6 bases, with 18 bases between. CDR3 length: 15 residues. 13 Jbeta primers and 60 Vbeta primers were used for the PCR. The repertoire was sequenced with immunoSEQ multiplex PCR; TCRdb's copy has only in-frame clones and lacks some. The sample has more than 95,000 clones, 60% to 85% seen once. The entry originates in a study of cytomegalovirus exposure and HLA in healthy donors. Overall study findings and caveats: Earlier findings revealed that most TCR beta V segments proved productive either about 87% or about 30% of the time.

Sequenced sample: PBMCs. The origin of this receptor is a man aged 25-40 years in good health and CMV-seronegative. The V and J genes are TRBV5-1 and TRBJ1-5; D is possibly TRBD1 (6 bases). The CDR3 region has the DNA TGCGCCAGCAGACTGGCAGGGGAAGAAGCTCAGCCCCAGCATTTT. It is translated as CASRLAGEEAQPQHF.